This TCR beta chain comes out of a study of T cells in women clearing cervical HPV infection. About the research overall: Only a few women had HLA typing results available.

MY09/MY11 PCR detected cervical HPV DNA; dot-blot assigned genotypes. Broader study findings: Effector/memory and HPV-specific T cells were not isolated, and association timing is unknown. Each sample's T-cell count was unknown, possibly confounding richness.

Concerning this clone: As yet, its antigen is unknown. From the germline J gene comes the end of the CDR3, since the read stops 3 residues before it.

The V gene's germline CDR1 is SGDLS and CDR2 YYNGEE. V was trimmed by 3 bases and J by 6 bases, leaving 10 bases between them. CDR3 size: 13 residues. Sequencing was performed with immunoSEQ multiplex PCR; in TCRdb, only in-frame clones are kept and a portion is missing. Found here are approximately 23,000 clones; the top ten clones hold approximately 12%. The sample consisted of blood buffy coat. The chain employs TRBV9 and TRBJ2-1; the D gene is possibly TRBD2 (5 bases). The clonotype comes from a woman aged 18-69 years with a cervical HPV16 infection that either progressed to CIN3+ or cleared (not recorded which). The CDR3 region is CASSAGLINEQFF. Incomplete CDR3 DNA: TGTGCCAGCAGCGCCGGACTGATCAATGAG. Supplemented by reference TRBV9 and TRBJ2-1, the full variable domain reads DSGVTQTPKHLITATGQRVTLRCSPRSGDLSVYWYQQSLDQGLQFLIQYYNGEERAKGNILERFSAQQFPDLHSELNLSSLELGDSALYFCASSAGLINEQFFGPGTRLTVL.